This T cell receptor (beta chain) was recorded in a study of blood T cell repertoires in COVID-19. Whole-study context: The origin of the acute and convalescent COVID-19 samples was the United States, Italy and Spain. The analysed material was cDNA or gDNA that came from T cells, B-cell-depleted T cells, or PBMCs.

The authors' processing: Quantification of nucleated cells was approximated via reference gene primer amplification. The method was immunoSEQ multiplex PCR; TCRdb's version includes in-frame clones alone and lacks a portion of them. V and J calls and clone size come straight from that table; D and trimming were deduced from the DNA. In the table there are approximately 190,000 clones, around nine tenths of which are singletons. The CDR3 runs 13 residues. The junction had 2 bases not matched to a gene; V was cut back by 1 base and J by 6 bases. This clonotype originated in a woman between 35 and 50 years old who had recovered from COVID-19. Sequenced input: peripheral blood. The J gene is TRBJ1-1, the V gene TRBV12-3 or TRBV12-4; TRBD1 matches 7 bases. CDR3 sequence: CASSLDTGAEAFF. In DNA, the CDR3 is TGTGCCAGCAGTTTAGATACAGGGGCTGAAGCTTTCTTT.